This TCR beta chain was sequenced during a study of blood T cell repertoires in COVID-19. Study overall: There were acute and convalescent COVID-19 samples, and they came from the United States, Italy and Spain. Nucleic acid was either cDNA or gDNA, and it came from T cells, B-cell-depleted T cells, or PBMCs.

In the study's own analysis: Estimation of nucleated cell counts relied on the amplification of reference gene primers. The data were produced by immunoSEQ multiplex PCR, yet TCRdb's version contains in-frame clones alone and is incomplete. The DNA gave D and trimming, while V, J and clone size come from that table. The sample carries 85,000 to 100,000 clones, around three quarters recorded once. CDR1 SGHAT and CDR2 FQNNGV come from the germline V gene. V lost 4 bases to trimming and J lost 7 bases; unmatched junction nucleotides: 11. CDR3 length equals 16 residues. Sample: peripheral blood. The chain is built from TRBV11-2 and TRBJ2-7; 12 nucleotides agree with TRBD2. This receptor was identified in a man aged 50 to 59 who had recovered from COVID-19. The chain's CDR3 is CASSSWTSGKRWEQYF. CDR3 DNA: TGTGCCAGCAGCTCATGGACTAGCGGGAAGAGGTGGGAGCAGTACTTC.